This T cell receptor beta chain appears in the sequencing data of a study of T cells in Graves' hyperthyroidism and ophthalmopathy. Graves' hyperthyroidism without ophthalmopathy progression within 18 months was termed stable. V dropped 5 bases and J dropped 5; count of bases not matched to a gene: 4. The CDR3 has 13 residues. There were TCR beta CDR3 regions amplified from RNA transcripts. When the TCR CDR3 underwent first-round RT-PCR, the HTBI primer set was used. TCRdb independently ran MiXCR on the multiplex PCR reads; one entry per CDR3 protein. This sample has roughly 700,000 distinct CDR3 sequences, with about a third found just once.

The TCR sequence derives from a woman aged 40-49 years with Graves' hyperthyroidism. The sequencing input was blood. This chain uses TRBV12-3 or TRBV12-4 with TRBJ2-7; 9 bases align to TRBD1. The CDR3 nucleotides read TGTGCCAGCAGTGGACAGGGGTCCAACGAGCAGTACTTC. It codes for CASSGQGSNEQYF.